The clone carrying this T cell receptor beta chain was counted many times. The sample originates from a study of human T cells and chemical hapten exposure. For the study at large: Subjects had 2% DPC placed on about 2 cm by about 2 cm of upper inner arm skin for sensitization.

The CDR3 loop spans 16 amino acids. The germline V gene has CDR1 KGHSH and CDR2 LQKENI. The junction had 11 bases not matched to a gene; V was cut back by 6 bases and J by 4 bases. TCRdb passed the RACE reads through MiXCR, listing each CDR3 protein once. This sample has 35,000 to 45,000 distinct CDR3 sequences, with 8% to 9% found just once. Time point noted: patch test 2, 6 weeks after DPC sensitization. Treatment specified: therapeutic diphenylcyclopropenone sensitization with weekly scalp DPC. The chain employs TRBV18 and TRBJ1-1; 10 bases agree with TRBD1. The receptor comes from a woman in her thirties or forties with alopecia areata. Some clones in this sample may be carry-over from other donors' samples. The sequenced sample was whole blood, obtained in connection with sensitization to the hapten diphenylcyclopropenone (DPC). CDR3 bases: TGTGCCAGCTCTTCGGACAGGGGGGTATTAGGCACTGAAGCTTTCTTT. Amino acids: CASSSDRGVLGTEAFF.